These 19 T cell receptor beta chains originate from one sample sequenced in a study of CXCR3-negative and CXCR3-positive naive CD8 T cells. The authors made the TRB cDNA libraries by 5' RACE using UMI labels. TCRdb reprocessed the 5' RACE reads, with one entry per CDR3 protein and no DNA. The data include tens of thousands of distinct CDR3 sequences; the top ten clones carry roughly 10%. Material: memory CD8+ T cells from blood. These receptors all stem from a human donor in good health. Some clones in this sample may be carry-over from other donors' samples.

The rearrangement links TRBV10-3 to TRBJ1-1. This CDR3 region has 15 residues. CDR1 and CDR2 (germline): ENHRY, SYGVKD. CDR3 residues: CAISESDRPNTEAFF.

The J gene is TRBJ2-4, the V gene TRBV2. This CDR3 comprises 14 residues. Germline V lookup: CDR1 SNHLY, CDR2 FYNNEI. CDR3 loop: CASSDTRAKNIQYF.

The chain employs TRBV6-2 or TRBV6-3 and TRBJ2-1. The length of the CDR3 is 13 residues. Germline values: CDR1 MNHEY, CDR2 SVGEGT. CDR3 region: CASSYEVYNEQFF.

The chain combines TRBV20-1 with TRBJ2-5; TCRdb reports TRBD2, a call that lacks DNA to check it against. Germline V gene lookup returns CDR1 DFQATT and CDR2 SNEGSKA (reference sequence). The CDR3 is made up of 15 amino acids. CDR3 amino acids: CSGFWRGAEGSTQYF.

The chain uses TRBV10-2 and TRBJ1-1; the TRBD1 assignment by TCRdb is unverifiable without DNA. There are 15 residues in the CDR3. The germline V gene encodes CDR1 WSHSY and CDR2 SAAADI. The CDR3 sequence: CASSVGTAMNTEAFF.

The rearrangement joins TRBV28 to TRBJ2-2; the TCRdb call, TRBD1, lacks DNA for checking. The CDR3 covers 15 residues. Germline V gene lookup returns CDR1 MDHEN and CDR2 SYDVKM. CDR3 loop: CASSSGQGVTGELFF.

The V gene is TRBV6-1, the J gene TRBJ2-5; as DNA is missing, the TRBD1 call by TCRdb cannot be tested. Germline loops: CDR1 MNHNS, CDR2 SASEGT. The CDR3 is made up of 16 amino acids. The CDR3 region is CASSPTFRQAQETQYF.

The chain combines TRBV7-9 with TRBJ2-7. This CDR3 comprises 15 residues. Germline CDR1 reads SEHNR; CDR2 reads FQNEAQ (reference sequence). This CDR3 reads CASRTDGGGPYEQYF.

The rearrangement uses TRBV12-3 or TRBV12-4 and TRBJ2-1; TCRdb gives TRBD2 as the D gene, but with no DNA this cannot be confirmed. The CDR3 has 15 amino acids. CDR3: CASSLLAGAYNEQFF.

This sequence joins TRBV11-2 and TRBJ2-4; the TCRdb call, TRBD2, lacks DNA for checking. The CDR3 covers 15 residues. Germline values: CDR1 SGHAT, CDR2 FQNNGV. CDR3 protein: CASSDQRGRENIQYF.

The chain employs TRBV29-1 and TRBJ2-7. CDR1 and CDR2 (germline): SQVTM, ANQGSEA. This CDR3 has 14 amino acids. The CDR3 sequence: CSVEDRGSSYEQYF.

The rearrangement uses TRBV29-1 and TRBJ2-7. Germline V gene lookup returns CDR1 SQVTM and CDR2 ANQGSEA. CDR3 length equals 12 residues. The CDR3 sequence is CSVVRENYEQYF.

The CDR3 region is CASSSSDGTGDTDTQYF. This chain links TRBV7-9 with TRBJ2-3; TCRdb's D gene call, TRBD1, goes unchecked for lack of DNA. CDR3 size: 17 residues. Germline-derived CDR1 and CDR2 are SEHNR and FQNEAQ (reference sequence).

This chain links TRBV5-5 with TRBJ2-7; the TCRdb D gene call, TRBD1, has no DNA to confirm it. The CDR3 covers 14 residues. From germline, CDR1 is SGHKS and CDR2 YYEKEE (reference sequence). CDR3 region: CASSWTGPPYEQYF. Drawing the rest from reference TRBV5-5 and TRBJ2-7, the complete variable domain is DAGVTQSPTHLIKTRGQQVTLRCSPISGHKSVSWYQQVLGQGPQFIFQYYEKEERGRGNFPDRFSARQFPNYSSELNVNALLLGDSALYLCASSWTGPPYEQYFGPGTRLTVT.

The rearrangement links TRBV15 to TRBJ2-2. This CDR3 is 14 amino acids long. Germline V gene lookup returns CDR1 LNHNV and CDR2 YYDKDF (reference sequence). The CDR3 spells CATSSPGNTGELFF.

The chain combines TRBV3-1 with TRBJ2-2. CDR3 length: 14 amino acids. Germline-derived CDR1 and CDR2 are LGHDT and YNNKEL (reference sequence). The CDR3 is CASSHMSAHRELFF.

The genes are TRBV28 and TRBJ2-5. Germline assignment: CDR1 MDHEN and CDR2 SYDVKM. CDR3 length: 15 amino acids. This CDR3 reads CASSLLSGVQETQYF.

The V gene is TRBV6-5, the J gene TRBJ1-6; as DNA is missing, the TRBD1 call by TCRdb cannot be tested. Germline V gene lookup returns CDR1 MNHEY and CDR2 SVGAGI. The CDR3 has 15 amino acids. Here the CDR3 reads CASSFGGQEDSPLHF.

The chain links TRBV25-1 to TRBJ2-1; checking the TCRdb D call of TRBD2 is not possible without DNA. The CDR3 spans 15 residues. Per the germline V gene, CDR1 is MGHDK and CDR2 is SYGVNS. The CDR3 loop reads CASSEERGTINEQFF.